This TCR beta chain appears in the sequencing data of a study of identical twins' blood T cells. Study outcomes and limitations: Each donor's most abundant TCRbeta clonotypes shared more CDR3 sequences with her twin than unrelated donors. Twin similarity might stem from environmental factors, not only genetics.

On this clonotype itself: Its specificity is not known.

The authors' processing: Each library had roughly 2.2 to 4 million CDR3 reads and about 85,000 to nearly 500,000 clonotypes. TCRdb recomputed calls from the 5' RACE reads with MiXCR, one row per CDR3 protein. What appears here as the V and J calls and clone size reflects TCRdb's work, not the paper's. The table lists roughly 340,000 distinct CDR3 sequences, roughly 30% of them singletons. The TCR comes from a woman between 18 and 55 years old in good health. Material for sequencing was PBMCs.

The CDR3 sequence: CASSPYRGLPGIYEQYF. For the CDR3, the DNA is TGTGCCAGCAGCCCCTATCGGGGGCTGCCGGGAATATACGAGCAGTACTTC. The chain uses TRBV7-6 and TRBJ2-7; D possibly uses TRBD1 or TRBD2 (6 bases each). CDR3 length: 17 amino acids. The V end lost 5 bases, the J end lost 4 bases, and 24 bases lay between the germline ends. In germline, CDR1 is SGHVS, CDR2 FNYEAQ.